This TCR beta chain was identified during a study of blood T cells in healthy people across ages. The authors ran a second PCR of roughly 6 to 12 cycles using a sample-barcoded 5' primer and a J-beta primer mix. MiXCR, applied by TCRdb to the 5' RACE reads, yields one record per CDR3 protein. The data show roughly 680,000 distinct CDR3 sequences, approximately 52% seen once. Study-wide findings and caveats: Long-lived donors carried more naive CD4+ cells and greater diversity than aged donors. Considered underestimates were the diversity estimates obtained from one million T cells. Higher naive T cell percentage went strongly together with higher TCR beta diversity. Per million T cells, the diversity of TCR beta decreased roughly linearly as age advanced.

This clonotype was seen at least ten times. What it recognizes is unknown. Per germline, CDR1 PRHDT and CDR2 FYEKMQ (reference sequence). Trimming took off 7 bases at V and 9 bases at J, with 22 bases between the two ends. The CDR3 spans 15 residues. The sequence derives from a woman of 80 years or more in good health. The chain is built from TRBV13 and TRBJ2-1, with D perhaps being TRBD1 or TRBD2 (5 bases each). What was sequenced was blood. Here the CDR3 reads CASTIEPGRSSEQFF. The CDR3 bases are TGTGCCAGCACCATAGAACCGGGACGATCAAGTGAGCAGTTCTTC.